The clone carrying this T cell receptor beta chain was found many times. Antigen specificity is unknown. TCR beta CDR3 regions were amplified from RNA. Using the HTBI primer set, a first-round RT-PCR was run on the TCR CDR3. One entry per CDR3 protein results from TCRdb running MiXCR on the multiplex PCR reads. The data show roughly 500,000 distinct CDR3 sequences, roughly 23% seen once. The sample belongs to a study of T cells in Graves' hyperthyroidism and ophthalmopathy. Study as a whole: Peripheral blood was drawn at first diagnosis, prior to all treatment. The study's findings and limits: With a median lead of around 6.7 months before onset, the model predicted ophthalmopathy. Most expanded thyroid clonotypes above 0.001 also appeared in blood.

Subjects with ophthalmopathy showed a Clinical Activity Score no lower than 3, a NOSPECS grade no lower than 4, and a duration shorter than 3 months. This CDR3 has 14 amino acids. V was cut by 3 bases and J by 8 bases, with 14 bases left in between. The clonotype was recovered from a woman in her seventies with Graves' ophthalmopathy. Sequencing input: blood. The V gene is TRBV12-3 or TRBV12-4, the J gene TRBJ2-1; D is ambiguous. As DNA, the CDR3 is TGTGCCAGCAGTTTCCTAAAAAGAAGCCATGAGCAGTTCTTC. It specifies CASSFLKRSHEQFF.